The entry below describes one T cell receptor beta chain. Its antigen remains unknown. The CDR3 covers 14 residues. Germline lookup yields CDR1 MDHEN and CDR2 SYDVKM. After removal of 4 bases from V and 9 bases from J, the junction contained 9 bases not matched to a gene. Primers included in the PCR were 60 Vbeta and 13 Jbeta primers. The protocol was immunoSEQ multiplex PCR, while the TCRdb copy is restricted to in-frame clones and leaves out a portion. The repertoire holds roughly 100,000 clones, with 85% to 90% as singletons. The sample comes from a study of cytomegalovirus exposure and HLA in healthy donors. Study-level background: From HLA-typed donors, an early data release held tens of millions of unique TCRs. For the approximately 400 genotyped donors, roughly 80% fell within the Caucasian-associated ancestry cluster. Broader study findings: Among the sequence variants, a highly shared cluster was likely an artifact of sequencing. Cytomegalovirus association was listed for approximately 150 TCR beta chains.

The clonotype originates from a young man in good health and CMV-seronegative. Sequenced: PBMCs. This chain uses TRBV28 with TRBJ2-1; TRBD2 matches 7 bases. The CDR3 loop reads CASSSPTSPGEQFF. The CDR3 DNA follows: TGTGCCAGCAGTTCGCCGACTAGCCCCGGTGAGCAGTTCTTC.